Listed here is a single T cell receptor beta chain. V trimming: 3 bases; J trimming: 4 bases; junction bases outside the gene matches: 1. The CDR3 is made up of 12 amino acids. The germline gives CDR1 DFQATT, CDR2 SNEGSKA (reference sequence). Researchers prepared the TCRbeta library using unique molecular identifiers, the study reports. TCRdb processed the PCR reads anew with MiXCR; each CDR3 protein has one entry. The data contain approximately 1,000,000 distinct CDR3 sequences, about 29% of them singletons. This sample is part of a study of T-cell reconstitution after alpha-beta-depleted transplantation in children.

This sequence originates from a boy less than two years old who had a stem cell transplant for SCID, so the T cells may come from the graft donor. The chain recombines TRBV20-1 with TRBJ2-5; 8 bases fit TRBD2. The starting material was PBMCs, mostly from graft donor cells, obtained 360 days after TCRalphabeta/CD19-depleted stem cell transplant. DNA for the CDR3: TGCAGTGCTAGGGCGGGGGGAGAGACCCAGTACTTC. Its translation is CSARAGGETQYF.